This T cell receptor (beta chain) was recorded in a study of blood T cell repertoires in COVID-19. The CDR3 sequence is 16 residues long. Germline assignment: CDR1 MNHNY and CDR2 SVGAGI (reference sequence). Sequencing was performed with immunoSEQ multiplex PCR; in TCRdb, only in-frame clones are kept and a portion is missing. Among approximately 170,000 clones listed, 80% to 90% were seen once. Note on this clone: Relative to the germline gene, one junction end is altered; a read error may explain this.

This receptor was taken from a woman aged 80 or over with acute or convalescent COVID-19. Input material: peripheral blood. The chain is built from TRBV6-6 and TRBJ1-3, with a weak D call TRBD1 (5 bases). The CDR3 DNA sequence: TGTGTCAGCAGTTACCCGGGGGGGGGCTCTGGAAACACCATATATTTT. This codes for CVSSYPGGGSGNTIYF.